This section outlines one T cell receptor (beta chain) sequence together with its context. Its cognate antigen is unknown. These data belong to a study of CD8+CD57+ T cells in acquired aplastic anemia. Study as a whole: When averaged, DNA from sorted CD4+ and CD8+ cells came to 2.5 to 4 ug.

Germline V lookup: CDR1 KGHDR, CDR2 SFDVKD. The CDR3 consists of 18 residues. With V trimmed by 4 bases and J by 3 bases, 13 bases remained unmatched. For CDR3 and TCR beta VDJ profiling, genomic DNA was the template used. TCRdb redid the calling of the reads with MiXCR, one entry per CDR3 protein. Of about 200,000 distinct CDR3 sequences detected, about a third appear once; the ten largest clones hold 1% to 1.3%. The study, taken as a whole, reports: Overlapping CD8+ CDR3 repertoires of patients and controls contained under 30 shared sequences. Patients and controls were not found to differ significantly in CD8+ Simpson's diversity.

The source of this sequence is a human donor in good health, serving as a control. The gene calls are TRBV24-1 and TRBJ2-2, with 7 bases lining up with TRBD2. The specimen was sorted CD4+, CD8+, or CD8+CD57+ T cells (not recorded which) from PBMCs. CDR3: CATSDSLRGGVDTGELFF. Here the CDR3 DNA reads TGTGCCACCAGTGACTCCCTACGGGGAGGGGTGGACACCGGGGAGCTGTTTTTT.